This record concerns one T cell receptor beta chain sequence. A few counts support this clonotype. This clone's antigen is unknown. No much larger clone exists at a distance of one base, and base qualities are not known. This sample stems from a study of CD8 T cells in ankylosing spondylitis (dated by TCRdb to the late 2010s). General notes on the study: To find TCR variants linked to disease, the study profiled T cell receptor beta repertoires in ankylosing spondylitis patients and healthy donors. In total, the full study cohort was made up of 100 to 140 healthy donors and about two dozen ankylosing spondylitis patients. Samples of peripheral blood were taken, and for ankylosing spondylitis patients, synovial fluid was collected as well. Findings and caveats that apply to the study as a whole: Some TCR beta motif variants had previously been reported in synovial fluid and blood of reactive arthritis patients, which suggested common disease-initiation mechanisms. Blood from ankylosing spondylitis patients appeared to be characterized by a TCR beta motif made up of several highly homologous amino acid variants. The disease-linked clones showed a CD8+ phenotype and occurred at relatively low frequencies in peripheral blood. According to the report, matched synovial fluid samples from ankylosing spondylitis patients were significantly enriched for the disease-linked clones.

V loses 5 bases, J loses 4 bases, and the germline ends lie 9 bases apart. Taken from cysteine to phenylalanine, the CDR3 has 13 residues. Only the CDR3 region is kept as DNA, spanning 39 bases read in frame from base 1. CDR1 and CDR2 are read off the germline V gene (reference sequence) as LNHDA and SQIVND. Reads for this sample came from an Illumina HiSeq 2500. Quantitative 5'-RACE with molecular barcodes was used to prepare TCR beta libraries. As for the authors' bioinformatics: A new computational method, built on a probabilistic model of VDJ rearrangement, was used to identify disease-linked TCR variants. In-frame beta chains were kept once TCRdb had trimmed the public reads at Q25 with fastp and called clones with MiXCR. CDR3 protein sequences are deduplicated, and each keeps its most common genes and DNA. These V and J calls originate from TCRdb's pipeline instead of the authors' own analysis. Recorded for this sample are roughly 400,000 distinct CDR3 sequences; around 20% of them occurred a single time. Of the sample, around 17% is held by the ten largest clones.

The source of this sequence is a male donor with ankylosing spondylitis. Recombination connected TRBV19 to TRBJ1-5, with the D segment identity uncertain. Material for sequencing was blood, either unsorted or a sorted T cell fraction (not recorded which). The CDR3 sequence is CASSPDGNQPQHF. The DNA reads as follows: TGTGCCAGTAGTCCAGACGGGAATCAGCCCCAGCATTTT.